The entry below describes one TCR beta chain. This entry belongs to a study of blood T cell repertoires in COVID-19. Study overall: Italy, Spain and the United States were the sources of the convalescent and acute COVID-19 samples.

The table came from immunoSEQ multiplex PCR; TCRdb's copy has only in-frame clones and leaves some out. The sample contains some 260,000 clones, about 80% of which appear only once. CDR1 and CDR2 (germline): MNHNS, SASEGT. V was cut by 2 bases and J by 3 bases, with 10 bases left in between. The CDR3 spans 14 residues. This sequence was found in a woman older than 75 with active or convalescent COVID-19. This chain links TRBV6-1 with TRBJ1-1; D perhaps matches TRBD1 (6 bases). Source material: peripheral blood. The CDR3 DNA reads TGTGCCAGCAGTGAATGGCAGGGGCACACTGAAGCTTTCTTT. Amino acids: CASSEWQGHTEAFF.